This T cell receptor (beta chain) was sequenced during a study of T cells after yellow fever vaccination. The CDR3 is made up of 16 amino acids. Germline CDR1 is SGHRS and CDR2 is YFSETQ. V lost 4 bases and J 1 base, leaving 17 bases between the germline ends. The table lists this clonotype with a few counts. The target antigen is unknown. Universal primer sites and UMIs were introduced during 5'RACE template-switching synthesis of TCR cDNA. TCRdb called the 5' RACE reads again in MiXCR, with one record for every CDR3 protein. The table has some 350,000 distinct CDR3 sequences, 3.5% to 4.5% seen once. Whole-study results and caveats: In post-booster samples, most primary-vaccination clones reappeared (just under 97% CD4, 75% to 90% CD8). Abundant bulk-derived clonotypes could contaminate FACS-sorted repertoires. The secondary T-cell response peaked on day 5, not day 15, but was weaker.

The rearrangement joins TRBV5-1 to TRBJ2-5, with D possibly being TRBD1 or TRBD2 (5 bases each). This receptor was obtained from a man aged 18 to 29 who received the YFV17D yellow fever vaccine. Specimen: PBMCs, collected 5 days after the yellow fever booster vaccination. The CDR3 sequence: CASSLTITRGQETQYF. The CDR3 bases are TGCGCCAGCAGCCTCACGATTACTAGGGGCCAAGAGACCCAGTACTTC.